This is a list of T cell receptor beta chains from one sample in a study of STAT5B mutations in CD4+ large granular lymphocyte leukemia. The table came from immunoSEQ multiplex PCR; TCRdb's copy has only in-frame clones and leaves some out. This sample has about 45,000 clones, with 86% found just once. Sequencing was performed on CD4+ T cells from blood buffy coats. These receptors came from a human donor in good health. Each CDR3 is given with its conserved first and last residue. D genes are given only for firm matches. Some rows mark clone size as missing; the rest say once, few, many or name a class of expanded clone.

CDR3 length: 15
V gene: TRBV5-4
J gene: TRBJ1-1
clone size: NA
D gene: NA
CDR3 DNA: TGTGCCAGCAGCTCGGCGGGTTGGAGGGACACTGAAGCTTTCTTT
CDR3 protein: CASSSAGWRDTEAFF

CDR3 length: 16
V gene: TRBV18
J gene: TRBJ2-3
clone size: NA
D gene: TRBD2
CDR3 DNA: TGTGCCAGCTCAACCGGACTAGCGGGTAGTACAGATACGCAGTATTTT
CDR3 protein: CASSTGLAGSTDTQYF

CDR3 length: 15
V gene: TRBV18
J gene: TRBJ1-5
clone size: NA
D gene: NA
CDR3 DNA: TGTGCCAGCTCACTACGGGAGGGACGGCGTCAGCCCCAGCATTTT
CDR3 protein: CASSLREGRRQPQHF

CDR3 length: 18
V gene: TRBV9
J gene: TRBJ2-2
clone size: NA
D gene: TRBD2
CDR3 DNA: TGTGCCAGCAGCGTAGCCCCTAGCGGGAGGGTGGGCACCGGGGAGCTGTTTTTT
CDR3 protein: CASSVAPSGRVGTGELFF

CDR3 length: 18
V gene: TRBV14
J gene: TRBJ2-6
clone size: NA
D gene: TRBD1
CDR3 DNA: TGTGCCAGCAGCCACCACAGGGGTTCTTTCTCTGGGGCCAACGTCCTGACTTTC
CDR3 protein: CASSHHRGSFSGANVLTF

CDR3 length: 15
V gene: TRBV9
J gene: TRBJ1-1
clone size: NA
D gene: TRBD1
CDR3 DNA: TGTGCCAGCAGCGTTAGGACAGGGGGGAACACTGAAGCTTTCTTT
CDR3 protein: CASSVRTGGNTEAFF

CDR3 length: 14
V gene: TRBV9
J gene: TRBJ2-3
clone size: NA
D gene: NA
CDR3 DNA: TGTGCCAGCAGCTCCCGGGCCTTCACAGATACGCAGTATTTT
CDR3 protein: CASSSRAFTDTQYF

CDR3 length: 15
V gene: TRBV7-2
J gene: TRBJ2-6
clone size: few
D gene: NA
CDR3 DNA: TGTGCCAGCAGCTTTTGGCTCTCTGGGGCCAACGTCCTGACTTTC
CDR3 protein: CASSFWLSGANVLTF

CDR3 length: 19
V gene: TRBV27
J gene: TRBJ2-6
clone size: NA
D gene: NA
CDR3 DNA: TGTGCCAGCAGTTTATCGGTTCGTCAGGGATACTCTGGGGCCAACGTCCTGACTTTC
CDR3 protein: CASSLSVRQGYSGANVLTF

CDR3 length: 12
V gene: TRBV6-1
J gene: TRBJ1-2
clone size: NA
D gene: NA
CDR3 DNA: TGTGCCAGCATAGACAGTTTATATGGCTACACCTTC
CDR3 protein: CASIDSLYGYTF

CDR3 length: 13
V gene: TRBV13
J gene: TRBJ2-5
clone size: NA
D gene: NA
CDR3 DNA: TGTGCCAGCCAGAGGGCCCCCGGGGAGACCCAGTACTTC
CDR3 protein: CASQRAPGETQYF

CDR3 length: 13
V gene: TRBV5-1
J gene: TRBJ2-7
clone size: NA
D gene: NA
CDR3 DNA: TGCGCCAGCAGCGATAGCCCGAACTACGAGCAGTACTTC
CDR3 protein: CASSDSPNYEQYF

CDR3 length: 16
V gene: TRBV7-2
J gene: TRBJ1-5
clone size: NA
D gene: TRBD1
CDR3 DNA: TGTGCCAGCAGCTTAAGGACAGGGGGACCCCATCAGCCCCAGCATTTT
CDR3 protein: CASSLRTGGPHQPQHF

CDR3 length: 16
V gene: TRBV19
J gene: TRBJ1-1
clone size: NA
D gene: NA
CDR3 DNA: TGTGCCAGTAGTATTGGGAGGGGACGCATGAACACTGAAGCTTTCTTT
CDR3 protein: CASSIGRGRMNTEAFF

CDR3 length: 12
V gene: TRBV28
J gene: TRBJ2-1
clone size: NA
D gene: NA
CDR3 DNA: TGTGCCAGCAGTTTATTGGGGGGTGAGCAGTTCTTC
CDR3 protein: CASSLLGGEQFF

CDR3 length: 17
V gene: TRBV19
J gene: TRBJ2-2
clone size: NA
D gene: TRBD2
CDR3 DNA: TGTGCCAGTAGTCGTGGCGAACGAGCGGGAGGGCCCGGGGAGCTGTTTTTT
CDR3 protein: CASSRGERAGGPGELFF

CDR3 length: 13
V gene: TRBV6-5
J gene: TRBJ1-1
clone size: NA
D gene: TRBD1
CDR3 DNA: TGTGCCAGCACCCGGGACAGGGCTAATGAAGCTTTCTTT
CDR3 protein: CASTRDRANEAFF

CDR3 length: 14
V gene: TRBV2
J gene: TRBJ1-1
clone size: NA
D gene: NA
CDR3 DNA: TGTGCCAGCATAGCAAGGGGGTACAACACTGAAGCTTTCTTT
CDR3 protein: CASIARGYNTEAFF

CDR3 length: 16
V gene: TRBV19
J gene: TRBJ2-2
clone size: NA
D gene: NA
CDR3 DNA: TGTGCCACCACCCAAAACCGGACTCTGAACACCGGGGAGCTGTTTTTT
CDR3 protein: CATTQNRTLNTGELFF

CDR3 length: 13
V gene: TRBV7-2
J gene: TRBJ2-7
clone size: NA
D gene: NA
CDR3 DNA: TGTGCCAGCAGCCGGGACAACACCTACGAGCAGTACTTC
CDR3 protein: CASSRDNTYEQYF

CDR3 length: 18
V gene: TRBV7-6
J gene: TRBJ1-1
clone size: NA
D gene: NA
CDR3 DNA: TGTGCCAGCAGCTTAAGGAGGATCCAGGTCCTTATGAACACTGAAGCTTTCTTT
CDR3 protein: CASSLRRIQVLMNTEAFF

CDR3 length: 13
V gene: TRBV9
J gene: TRBJ2-7
clone size: NA
D gene: TRBD1
CDR3 DNA: TGTGCCAGCAGCCCACAGGGGGCCTACGAGCAGTACTTC
CDR3 protein: CASSPQGAYEQYF

CDR3 length: 14
V gene: TRBV7-9
J gene: TRBJ2-5
clone size: NA
D gene: TRBD2
CDR3 DNA: TGTGCCAGCAGCTTATCCAGCGGGAGAGAGACCCAGTACTTC
CDR3 protein: CASSLSSGRETQYF

CDR3 length: 17
V gene: TRBV4-3
J gene: TRBJ1-3
clone size: NA
D gene: NA
CDR3 DNA: TGCGCCAGCAGCCAAGTGGGTGGCGGAAGCTCTGGAAACACCATATATTTT
CDR3 protein: CASSQVGGGSSGNTIYF

CDR3 length: 15
V gene: TRBV15
J gene: TRBJ1-1
clone size: once
D gene: NA
CDR3 DNA: TGTGCCACCAGCAGAATAGGCTACATGAACACTGAAGCTTTCTTT
CDR3 protein: CATSRIGYMNTEAFF

CDR3 length: 13
V gene: TRBV7-2
J gene: TRBJ2-7
clone size: NA
D gene: NA
CDR3 DNA: TGTGCCAGCAGCTTAGGCAAAATCTACGAGCAGTACTTC
CDR3 protein: CASSLGKIYEQYF

CDR3 length: 14
V gene: TRBV18
J gene: TRBJ1-1
clone size: NA
D gene: NA
CDR3 DNA: TGTGCCAGCTCTCCGCGGCAGACGAACACTGAAGCTTTCTTT
CDR3 protein: CASSPRQTNTEAFF